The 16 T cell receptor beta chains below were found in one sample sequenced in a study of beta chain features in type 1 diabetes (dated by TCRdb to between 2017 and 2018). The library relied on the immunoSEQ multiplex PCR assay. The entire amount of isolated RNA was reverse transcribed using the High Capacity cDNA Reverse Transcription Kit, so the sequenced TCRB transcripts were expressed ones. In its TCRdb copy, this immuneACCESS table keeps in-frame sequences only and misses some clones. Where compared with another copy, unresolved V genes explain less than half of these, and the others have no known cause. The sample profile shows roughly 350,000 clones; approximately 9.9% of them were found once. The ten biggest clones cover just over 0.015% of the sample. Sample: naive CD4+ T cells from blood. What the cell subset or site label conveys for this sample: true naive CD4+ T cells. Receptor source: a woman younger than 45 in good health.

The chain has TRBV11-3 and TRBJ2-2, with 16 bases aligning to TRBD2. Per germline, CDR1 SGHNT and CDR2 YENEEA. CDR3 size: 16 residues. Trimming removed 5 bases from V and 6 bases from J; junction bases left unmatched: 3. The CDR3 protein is CASSDGTSGRAGELFF. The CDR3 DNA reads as TGTGCCAGCAGCGACGGGACTAGCGGGAGGGCCGGGGAGCTGTTTTTT.

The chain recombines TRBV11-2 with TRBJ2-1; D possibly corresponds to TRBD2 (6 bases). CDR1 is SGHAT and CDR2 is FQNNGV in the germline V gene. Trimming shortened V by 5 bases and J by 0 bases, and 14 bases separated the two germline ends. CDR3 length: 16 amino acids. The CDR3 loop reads CASSPQVGSSYNEQFF. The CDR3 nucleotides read TGTGCCAGCAGCCCGCAAGTCGGGAGCTCCTACAATGAGCAGTTCTTC.

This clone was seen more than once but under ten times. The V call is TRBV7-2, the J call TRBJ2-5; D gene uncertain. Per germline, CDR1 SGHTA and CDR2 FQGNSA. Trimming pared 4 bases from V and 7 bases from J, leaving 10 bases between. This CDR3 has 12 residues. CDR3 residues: CASSSPPGTQYF. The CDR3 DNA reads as TGTGCCAGCAGCTCTCCCCCGGGGACCCAGTACTTC.

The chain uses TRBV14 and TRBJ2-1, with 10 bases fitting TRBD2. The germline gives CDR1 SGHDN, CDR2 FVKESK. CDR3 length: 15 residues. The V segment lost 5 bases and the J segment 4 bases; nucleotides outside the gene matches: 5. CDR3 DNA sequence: TGTGCCAGCAGCACTCGGACTAGCGGTTACAATGAGCAGTTCTTC. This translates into CASSTRTSGYNEQFF.

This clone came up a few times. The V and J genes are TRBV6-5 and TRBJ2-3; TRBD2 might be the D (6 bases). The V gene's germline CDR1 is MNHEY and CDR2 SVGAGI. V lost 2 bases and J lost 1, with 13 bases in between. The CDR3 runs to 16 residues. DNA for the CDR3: TGTGCCAGCAGTTACCAGGAGGGCAGAGGCACAGATACGCAGTATTTT. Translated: CASSYQEGRGTDTQYF.

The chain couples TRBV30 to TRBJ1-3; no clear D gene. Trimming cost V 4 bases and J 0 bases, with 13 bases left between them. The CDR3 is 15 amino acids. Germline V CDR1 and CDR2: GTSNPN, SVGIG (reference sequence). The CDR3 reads CAWTAALSSGNTIYF. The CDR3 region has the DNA TGTGCCTGGACAGCGGCTCTCTCCTCTGGAAACACCATATATTTT.

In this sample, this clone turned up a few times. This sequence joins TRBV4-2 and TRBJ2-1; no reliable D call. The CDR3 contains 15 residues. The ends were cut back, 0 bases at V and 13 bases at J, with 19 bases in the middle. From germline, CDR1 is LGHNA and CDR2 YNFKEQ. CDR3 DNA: TGTGCCAGCAGCCAAGAACCCCGACTCCCATCAGAACAGTTCTTC. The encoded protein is CASSQEPRLPSEQFF.

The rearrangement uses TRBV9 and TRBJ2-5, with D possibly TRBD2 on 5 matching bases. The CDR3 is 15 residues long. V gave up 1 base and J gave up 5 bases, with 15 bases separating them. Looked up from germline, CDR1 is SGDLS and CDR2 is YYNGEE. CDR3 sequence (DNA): TGTGCCAGCAGCGTAATGGACGGGGTGTGGGAGACCCAGTACTTC. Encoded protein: CASSVMDGVWETQYF.

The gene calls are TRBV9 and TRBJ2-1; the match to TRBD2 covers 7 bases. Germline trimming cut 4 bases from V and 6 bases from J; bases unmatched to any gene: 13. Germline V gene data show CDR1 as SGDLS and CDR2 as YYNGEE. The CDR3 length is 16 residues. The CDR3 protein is CASSPTGLGTANEQFF. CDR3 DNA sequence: TGTGCCAGCAGCCCCACCGGACTAGGAACGGCCAATGAGCAGTTCTTC.

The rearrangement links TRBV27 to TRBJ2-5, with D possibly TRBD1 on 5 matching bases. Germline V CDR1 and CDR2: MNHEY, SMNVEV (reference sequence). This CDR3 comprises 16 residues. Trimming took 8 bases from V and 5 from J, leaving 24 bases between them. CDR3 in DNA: TGTGCCAGCTCCGGCCGTTCCGGGCTCCCAGGGGAGACCCAGTACTTC. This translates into CASSGRSGLPGETQYF.

The CDR3 is CASSLTSGKDEQFF. The CDR3 region has the DNA TGTGCCAGCAGTTTAACTAGCGGGAAGGATGAGCAGTTCTTC. The rearrangement uses TRBV27 and TRBJ2-1; 10 bases are a match to TRBD2. The J segment lost 8 bases and the V segment lost 2 bases, leaving 3 bases of the junction unmatched. The CDR3 contains 14 residues. Per the germline V gene, CDR1 is MNHEY and CDR2 is SMNVEV (reference sequence).

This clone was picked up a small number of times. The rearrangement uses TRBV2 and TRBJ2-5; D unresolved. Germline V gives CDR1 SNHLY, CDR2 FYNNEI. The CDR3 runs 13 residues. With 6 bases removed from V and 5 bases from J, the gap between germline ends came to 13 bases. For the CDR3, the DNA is TGTGCCAGCAGCGTGGGCTCTGTTGAGACCCAGTACTTC. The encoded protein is CASSVGSVETQYF.

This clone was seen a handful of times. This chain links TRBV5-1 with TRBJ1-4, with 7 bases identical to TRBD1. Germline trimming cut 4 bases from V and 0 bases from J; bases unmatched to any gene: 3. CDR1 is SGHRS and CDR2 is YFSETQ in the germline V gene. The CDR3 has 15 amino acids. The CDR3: CASSPGQTTNEKLFF. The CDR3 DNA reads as TGCGCCAGCAGCCCGGGACAGACAACTAATGAAAAACTGTTTTTT. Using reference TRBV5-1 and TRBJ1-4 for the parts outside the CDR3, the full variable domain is KAGVTQTPRYLIKTRGQQVTLSCSPISGHRSVSWYQQTPGQGLQFLFEYFSETQRNKGNFPGRFSGRQFSNSRSEMNVSTLELGDSALYLCASSPGQTTNEKLFFGSGTQLSVL.

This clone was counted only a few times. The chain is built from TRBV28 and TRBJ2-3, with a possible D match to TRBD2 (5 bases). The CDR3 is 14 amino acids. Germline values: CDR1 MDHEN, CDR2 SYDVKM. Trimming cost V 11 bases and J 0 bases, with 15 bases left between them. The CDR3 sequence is CASGSISSTDTQYF. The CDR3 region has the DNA TGTGCCTCGGGGTCGATTTCTAGCACAGATACGCAGTATTTT.

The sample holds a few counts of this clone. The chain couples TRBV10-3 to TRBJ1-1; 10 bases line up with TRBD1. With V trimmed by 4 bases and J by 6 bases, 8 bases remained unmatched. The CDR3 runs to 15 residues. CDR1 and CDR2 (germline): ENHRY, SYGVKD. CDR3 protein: CAISGRDRGSPEAFF. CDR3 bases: TGTGCCATCAGTGGCCGGGACAGGGGATCACCTGAAGCTTTCTTT.

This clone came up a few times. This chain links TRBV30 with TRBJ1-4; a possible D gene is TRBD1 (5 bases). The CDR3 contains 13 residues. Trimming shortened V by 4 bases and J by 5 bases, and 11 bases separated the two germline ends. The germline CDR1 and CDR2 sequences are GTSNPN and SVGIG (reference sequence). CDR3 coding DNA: TGTGCCTGGACCTTAGGGGCAAATGAAAAACTGTTTTTT. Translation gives CAWTLGANEKLFF. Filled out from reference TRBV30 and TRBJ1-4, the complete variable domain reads SQTIHQWPATLVQPVGSPLSLECTVEGTSNPNLYWYRQAAGRGLQLLFYSVGIGQISSEVPQNLSASRPQDRQFILSSKKLLLSDSGFYLCAWTLGANEKLFFGSGTQLSVL.